The source of this T cell receptor beta chain is a study of CD8+ T cells in alopecia areata. Study outcomes and limitations: Normal scalp had lower clonality than lesional scalp, with alopecia totalis/universalis lesions showing this most strongly.

TCR sequencing used cDNA made by reverse transcription of extracted RNA. Assay used: immunoSEQ multiplex PCR; TCRdb lists only in-frame clones, some missing. Among 89,000 or so clones listed, about 53% were seen once. This clone was observed a handful of times. Its antigen is unknown. Germline values: CDR1 LNHDA, CDR2 SQIVND (reference sequence). This CDR3 region has 12 residues. Trimming pared 3 bases from V and 3 bases from J, leaving 5 bases between. This sequence joins TRBV19 and TRBJ2-5; the D is unclear. This TCR came from a human donor with alopecia areata. Sequencing input: NKG2D-high CD8+ T cells sorted from blood. CDR3 in amino acids: CASSMVEETQYF. The CDR3 DNA is TGTGCCAGTAGTATGGTAGAAGAGACCCAGTACTTC. Full variable domain (outside the CDR3, taken from reference TRBV19 and TRBJ2-5): DGGITQSPKYLFRKEGQNVTLSCEQNLNHDAMYWYRQDPGQGLRLIYYSQIVNDFQKGDIAEGYSVSREKKESFPLTVTSAQKNPTAFYLCASSMVEETQYFGPGTRLLVL.